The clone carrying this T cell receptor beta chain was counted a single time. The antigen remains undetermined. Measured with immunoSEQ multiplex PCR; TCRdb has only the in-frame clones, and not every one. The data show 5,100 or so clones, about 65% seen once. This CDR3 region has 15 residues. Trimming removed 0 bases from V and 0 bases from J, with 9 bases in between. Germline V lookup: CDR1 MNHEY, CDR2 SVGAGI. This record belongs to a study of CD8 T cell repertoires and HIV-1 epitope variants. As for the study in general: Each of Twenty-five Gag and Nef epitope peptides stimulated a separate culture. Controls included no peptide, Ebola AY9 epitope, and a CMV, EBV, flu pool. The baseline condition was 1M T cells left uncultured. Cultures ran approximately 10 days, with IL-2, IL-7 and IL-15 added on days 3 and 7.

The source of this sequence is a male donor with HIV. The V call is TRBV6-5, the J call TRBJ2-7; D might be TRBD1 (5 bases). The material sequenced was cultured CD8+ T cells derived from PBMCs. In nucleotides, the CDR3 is TGTGCCAGCAGTTACTCCAGACAGAGCTCCTACGAGCAGTACTTC. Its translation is CASSYSRQSSYEQYF.